This T cell receptor (beta chain) derives from a study of blood T cell repertoires in COVID-19. About the study: Donors in the United States, Italy and Spain gave samples during acute or convalescent COVID-19. From T cells, B-cell-depleted T cells, or PBMCs came the material, which was cDNA or gDNA.

This CDR3 comprises 16 residues. V lost 0 bases and J lost 3, with 15 bases in between. Germline values: CDR1 SGHRS, CDR2 YFSETQ. Source study methods: The authors estimated nucleated cell counts from reference gene primer amplification. Generated by immunoSEQ multiplex PCR, the TCRdb table keeps only in-frame clones and is missing some. The D gene and trimming were derived from the DNA, and the V and J assignments and clone size from that table. The table shows hundreds of thousands of clones, with 75% to 90% occurring only once. A single count supports this clone. This receptor was identified in a woman aged 18-29 years with acute or convalescent COVID-19. The chain has TRBV5-1 and TRBJ1-1; D call uncertain. The sequenced sample was peripheral blood. This chain's CDR3 is CASSLADARVYTEAFF. As DNA, the CDR3 is TGCGCCAGCAGCTTGGCCGACGCTCGGGTTTACACTGAAGCTTTCTTT.